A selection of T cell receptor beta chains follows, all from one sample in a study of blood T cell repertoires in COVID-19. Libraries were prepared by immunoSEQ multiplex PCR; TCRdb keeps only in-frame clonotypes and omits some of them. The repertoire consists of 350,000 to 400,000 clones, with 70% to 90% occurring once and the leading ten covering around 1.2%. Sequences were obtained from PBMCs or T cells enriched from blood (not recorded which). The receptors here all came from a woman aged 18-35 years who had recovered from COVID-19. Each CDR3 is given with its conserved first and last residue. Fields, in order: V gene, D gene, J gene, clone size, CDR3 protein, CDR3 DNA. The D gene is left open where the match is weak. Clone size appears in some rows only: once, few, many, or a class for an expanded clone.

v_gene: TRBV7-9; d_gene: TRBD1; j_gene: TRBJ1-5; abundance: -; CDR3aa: CASSSGTGGDQPQHF; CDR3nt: TGTGCCAGCAGTTCCGGGACAGGGGGCGACCAGCCCCAGCATTTT
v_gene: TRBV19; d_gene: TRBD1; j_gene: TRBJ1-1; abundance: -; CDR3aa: CATRRQGGGNTEAFF; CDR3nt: TGTGCCACAAGGCGACAGGGTGGTGGGAACACTGAAGCTTTCTTT
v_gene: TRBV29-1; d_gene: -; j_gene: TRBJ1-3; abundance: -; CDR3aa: CSVASSGNTIYF; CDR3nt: TGCAGCGTTGCGAGCTCTGGAAACACCATATATTTT
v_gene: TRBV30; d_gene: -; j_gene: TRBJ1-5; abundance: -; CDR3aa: CAWSPGGNQPQHF; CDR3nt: TGTGCCTGGAGTCCGGGGGGCAATCAGCCCCAGCATTTT
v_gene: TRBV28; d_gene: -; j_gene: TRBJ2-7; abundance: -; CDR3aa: CASNIYGGEQYF; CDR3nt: TGTGCCAGCAATATCTATGGCGGCGAGCAGTACTTC
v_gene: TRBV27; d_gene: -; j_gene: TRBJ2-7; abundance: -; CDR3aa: CASSLGGTEQYF; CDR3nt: TGTGCCAGCAGTTTAGGGGGGACCGAGCAGTACTTC
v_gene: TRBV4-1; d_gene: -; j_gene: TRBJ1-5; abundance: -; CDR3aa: CASSQDQVGGVSGQPQHF; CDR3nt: TGCGCCAGCAGCCAAGATCAGGTGGGGGGAGTCTCAGGGCAGCCCCAGCATTTT
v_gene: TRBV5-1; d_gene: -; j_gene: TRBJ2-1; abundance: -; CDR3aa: CASSLGSNEQFF; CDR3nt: TGCGCCAGCAGCTTGGGCAGTAATGAGCAGTTCTTC
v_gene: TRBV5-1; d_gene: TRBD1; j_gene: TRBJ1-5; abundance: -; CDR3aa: CASSLATGQVDYSNQPQHF; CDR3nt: TGCGCCAGCAGCTTGGCCACCGGACAGGTTGACTATAGCAATCAGCCCCAGCATTTT
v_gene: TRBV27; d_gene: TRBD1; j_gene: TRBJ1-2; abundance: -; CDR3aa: CASSPAQGALTF; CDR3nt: TGTGCCAGCAGTCCAGCACAGGGGGCATTAACCTTC
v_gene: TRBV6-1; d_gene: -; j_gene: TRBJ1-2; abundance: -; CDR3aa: CASSELVQGYGYTF; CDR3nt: TGTGCCAGCAGTGAATTGGTGCAGGGCTATGGCTACACCTTC
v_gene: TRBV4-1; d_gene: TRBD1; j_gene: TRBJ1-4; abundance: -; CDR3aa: CASSQGTTGVPNEKLFF; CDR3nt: TGCGCCAGCAGCCAAGGGACCACAGGGGTACCTAATGAAAAACTGTTTTTT
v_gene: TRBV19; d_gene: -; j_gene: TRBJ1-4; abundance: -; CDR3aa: CASSMSGEKLFF; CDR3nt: TGTGCCAGTAGTATGTCGGGTGAAAAACTGTTTTTT
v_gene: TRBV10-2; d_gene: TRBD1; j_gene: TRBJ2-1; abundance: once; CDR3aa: CASSLPDRAYEQFF; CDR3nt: TGCGCCAGCAGCCTACCGGACAGGGCCTATGAGCAGTTCTTC
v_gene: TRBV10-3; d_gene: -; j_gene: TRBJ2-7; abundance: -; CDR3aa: CAISERTVGYEQYF; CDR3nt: TGTGCCATCAGTGAGAGGACAGTGGGTTACGAGCAGTACTTC
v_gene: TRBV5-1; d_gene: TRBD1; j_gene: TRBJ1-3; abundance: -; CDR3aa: CASSLAGTGGFGNTIYF; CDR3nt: TGCGCCAGCAGCTTGGCCGGGACAGGGGGCTTTGGAAACACCATATATTTT
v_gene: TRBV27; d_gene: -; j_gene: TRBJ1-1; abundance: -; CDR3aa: CASSLGADSEAFF; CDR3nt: TGTGCCAGCAGTTTAGGGGCCGACTCTGAAGCTTTCTTT
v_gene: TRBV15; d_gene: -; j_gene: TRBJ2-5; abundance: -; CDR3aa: CATSSRDGLETQYF; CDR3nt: TGTGCCACCAGCAGTCGTGACGGGTTGGAGACCCAGTACTTC
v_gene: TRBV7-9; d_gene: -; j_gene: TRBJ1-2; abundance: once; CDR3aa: CASSYTLLDGYTF; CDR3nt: TGTGCCAGCAGCTACACCCTCCTGGATGGCTACACCTTC
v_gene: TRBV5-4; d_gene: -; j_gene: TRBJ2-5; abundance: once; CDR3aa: CASSLMALRETQYF; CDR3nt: TGTGCCAGCAGCTTGATGGCTTTGAGGGAGACCCAGTACTTC
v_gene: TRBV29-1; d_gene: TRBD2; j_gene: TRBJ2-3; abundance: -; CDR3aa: CSVESAGADTQYF; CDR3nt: TGCAGCGTTGAATCGGCGGGGGCAGATACGCAGTATTTT
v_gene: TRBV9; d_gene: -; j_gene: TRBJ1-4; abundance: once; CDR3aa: CASSEGWARGKLFF; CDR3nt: TGTGCCAGCAGCGAGGGGTGGGCCCGCGGAAAACTGTTTTTT
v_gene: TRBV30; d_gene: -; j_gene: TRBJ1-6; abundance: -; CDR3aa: CAWSGDSPLHF; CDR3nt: TGTGCCTGGAGCGGGGATTCACCCCTCCACTTT
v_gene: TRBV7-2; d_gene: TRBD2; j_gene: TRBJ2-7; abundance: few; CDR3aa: CASSLVGSGGKNEQYF; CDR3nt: TGTGCCAGCAGCTTAGTGGGTAGCGGGGGGAAGAACGAGCAGTACTTC
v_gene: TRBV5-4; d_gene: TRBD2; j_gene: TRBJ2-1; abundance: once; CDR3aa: CASSLREGLAYNEQFF; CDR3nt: TGTGCCAGCAGCTTACGAGAAGGACTAGCCTACAATGAGCAGTTCTTC
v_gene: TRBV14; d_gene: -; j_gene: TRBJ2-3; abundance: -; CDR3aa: CASSPRWRDSDTQYF; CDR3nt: TGTGCCAGCAGCCCCCGTTGGAGGGATTCAGATACGCAGTATTTT
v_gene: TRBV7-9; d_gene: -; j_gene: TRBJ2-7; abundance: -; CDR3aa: CASSLSLNYYEQYF; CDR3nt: TGTGCCAGCAGCTTAAGTCTCAACTACTACGAGCAGTACTTC
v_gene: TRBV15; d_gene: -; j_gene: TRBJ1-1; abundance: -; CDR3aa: CATRTEQGGEAFF; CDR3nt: TGTGCCACCAGAACCGAACAGGGTGGTGAAGCTTTCTTT
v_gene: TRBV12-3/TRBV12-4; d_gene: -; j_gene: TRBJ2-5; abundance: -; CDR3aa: CASSAQETQYF; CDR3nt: TGTGCCAGCAGTGCGCAAGAGACCCAGTACTTC
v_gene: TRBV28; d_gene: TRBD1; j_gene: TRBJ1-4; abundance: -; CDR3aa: CASSLPGTGYEKLFF; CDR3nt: TGTGCCAGCAGTTTACCCGGGACAGGATACGAAAAACTGTTTTTT
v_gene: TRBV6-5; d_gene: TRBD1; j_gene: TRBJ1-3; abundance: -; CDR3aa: CASSYQGAVGNTIYF; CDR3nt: TGTGCCAGCAGTTACCAGGGGGCGGTGGGAAACACCATATATTTT
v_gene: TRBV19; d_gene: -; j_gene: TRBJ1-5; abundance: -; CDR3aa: CASTWAGNQPQHF; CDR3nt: TGTGCCAGTACGTGGGCAGGGAATCAGCCCCAGCATTTT
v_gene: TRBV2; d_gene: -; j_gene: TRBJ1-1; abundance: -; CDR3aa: CASSPISATVRVTEAFF; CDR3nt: TGTGCCAGCAGCCCCATTAGCGCGACCGTACGGGTCACTGAAGCTTTCTTT
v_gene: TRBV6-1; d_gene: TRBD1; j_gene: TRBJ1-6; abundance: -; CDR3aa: CASSEAVGQGRWRSPLHF; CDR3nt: TGTGCCAGCAGTGAAGCGGTAGGACAGGGGAGGTGGCGTTCACCCCTCCACTTT
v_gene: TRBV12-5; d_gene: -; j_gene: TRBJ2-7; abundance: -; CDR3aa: CASGQAGLTYEQYF; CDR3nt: TGTGCTAGTGGTCAGGCGGGGCTCACCTACGAGCAGTACTTC
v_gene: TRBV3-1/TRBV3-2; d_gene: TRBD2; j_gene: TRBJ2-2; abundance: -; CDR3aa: CASSHVSGLAENTGELFF; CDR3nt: TGTGCCAGCAGCCATGTATCGGGACTAGCGGAGAACACCGGGGAGCTGTTTTTT
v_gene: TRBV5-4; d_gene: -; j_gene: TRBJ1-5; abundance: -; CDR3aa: CASSSPQGPQHF; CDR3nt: TGTGCCAGCAGCTCCCCCCAGGGTCCCCAGCATTTT
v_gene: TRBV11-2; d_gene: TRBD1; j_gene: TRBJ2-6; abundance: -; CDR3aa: CAGSRDSLFSGANVLTF; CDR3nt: TGTGCCGGTTCCCGGGACAGTCTCTTCTCTGGGGCCAACGTCCTGACTTTC
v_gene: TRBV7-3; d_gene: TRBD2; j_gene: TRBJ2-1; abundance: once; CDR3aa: CASSAETSGTYNEQFF; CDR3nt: TGTGCCAGCAGCGCCGAGACTAGCGGGACCTACAATGAGCAGTTCTTC
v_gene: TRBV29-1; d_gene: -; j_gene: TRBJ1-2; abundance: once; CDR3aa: CSAVAPLGGELWYGYTF; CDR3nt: TGCAGCGCCGTGGCCCCTTTGGGAGGGGAGTTGTGGTATGGCTACACCTTC
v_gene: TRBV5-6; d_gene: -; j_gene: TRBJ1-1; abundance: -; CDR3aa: CASSLVTGKEAFF; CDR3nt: TGTGCCAGCAGCTTGGTTACAGGGAAGGAAGCTTTCTTT
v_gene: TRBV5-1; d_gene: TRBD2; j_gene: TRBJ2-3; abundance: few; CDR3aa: CASSLGAGGPTDTQYF; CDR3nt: TGCGCCAGCAGCTTGGGAGCGGGGGGGCCGACAGATACGCAGTATTTT
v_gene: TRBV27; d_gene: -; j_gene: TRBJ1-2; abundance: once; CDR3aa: CASSSAGGYGYTF; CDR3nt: TGTGCCAGCAGTTCAGCGGGGGGCTATGGCTACACCTTC
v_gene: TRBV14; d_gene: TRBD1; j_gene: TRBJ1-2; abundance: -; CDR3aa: CASSQGRTGGVFYGYTF; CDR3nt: TGTGCCAGCAGCCAAGGACGAACAGGGGGCGTGTTCTATGGCTACACCTTC
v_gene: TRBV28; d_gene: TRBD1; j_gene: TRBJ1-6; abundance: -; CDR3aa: CASSFQGATYNSPLHF; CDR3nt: TGTGCCAGCAGTTTTCAGGGGGCGACCTATAATTCACCCCTCCACTTT
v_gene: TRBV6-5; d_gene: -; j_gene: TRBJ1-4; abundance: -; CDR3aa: CASSYSLQNEKLFF; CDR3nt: TGTGCCAGCAGTTACTCGTTACAGAATGAAAAACTGTTTTTT
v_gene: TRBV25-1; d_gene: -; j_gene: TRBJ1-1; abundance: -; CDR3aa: CASSVQASAAFF; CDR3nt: TGTGCCAGCAGTGTGCAGGCCAGTGCGGCTTTCTTT
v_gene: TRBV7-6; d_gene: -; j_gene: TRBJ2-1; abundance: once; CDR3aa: CASSLEQGTHNEQFF; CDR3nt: TGTGCCAGCAGCTTAGAGCAGGGAACCCACAATGAGCAGTTCTTC
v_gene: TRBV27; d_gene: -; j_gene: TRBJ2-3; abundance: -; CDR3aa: CASSFLVGATDTQYF; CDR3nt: TGTGCCAGCAGTTTTTTGGTGGGGGCCACAGATACGCAGTATTTT
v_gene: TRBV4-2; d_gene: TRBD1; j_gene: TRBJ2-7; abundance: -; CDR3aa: CASSQETGTESYEQYF; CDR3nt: TGTGCCAGCAGCCAAGAAACCGGGACAGAATCCTACGAGCAGTACTTC
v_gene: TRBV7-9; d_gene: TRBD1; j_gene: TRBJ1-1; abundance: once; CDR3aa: CASSESTGGMLNTEAFF; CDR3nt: TGTGCCAGCAGCGAATCGACAGGGGGTATGTTGAACACTGAAGCTTTCTTT